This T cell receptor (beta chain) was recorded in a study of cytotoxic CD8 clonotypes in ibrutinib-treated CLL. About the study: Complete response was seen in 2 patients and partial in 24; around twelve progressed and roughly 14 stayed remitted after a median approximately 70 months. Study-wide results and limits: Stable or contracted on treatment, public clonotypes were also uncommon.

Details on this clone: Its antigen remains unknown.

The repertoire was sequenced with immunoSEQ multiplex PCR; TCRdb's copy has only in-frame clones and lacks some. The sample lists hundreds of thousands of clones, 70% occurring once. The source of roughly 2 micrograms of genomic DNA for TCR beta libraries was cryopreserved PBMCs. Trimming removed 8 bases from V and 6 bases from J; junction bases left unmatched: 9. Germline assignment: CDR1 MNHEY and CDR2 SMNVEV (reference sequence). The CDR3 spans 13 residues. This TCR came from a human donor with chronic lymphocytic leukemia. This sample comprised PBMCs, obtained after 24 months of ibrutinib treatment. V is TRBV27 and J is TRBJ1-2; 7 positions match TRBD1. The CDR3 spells CASGLETGHGYTF. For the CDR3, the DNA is TGTGCCAGCGGCCTTGAGACAGGGCATGGCTACACCTTC.